This passage covers 10 T cell receptor beta chains from one sample sequenced in a study of neurological immune-mediated disorders. TCRdb analysed the 5' RACE reads with MiXCR anew, one entry per CDR3 protein. The sample holds roughly 50,000 distinct CDR3 sequences, roughly 17% seen once. Sequencing was done on a sample of PBMCs. The receptor set was obtained from a man aged 55 to 69 in good health.

This clonotype was recorded many times. The genes are TRBV6-2 or TRBV6-3 and TRBJ2-7, with TRBD2 matching over 10 bases. The length of the CDR3 is 17 residues. V lost 0 bases and J lost 5; bases outside the gene matches: 10. The V gene's germline CDR1 is MNHEY and CDR2 SVGEGT. For the CDR3, the DNA is TGTGCCAGCAGTTACTCGAGCAGCGGGAGGGCAAACGACGAGCAGTACTTC. This gives the protein CASSYSSSGRANDEQYF.

This clonotype turned up a few times. The chain employs TRBV10-3 and TRBJ2-3; TRBD2 agrees at 9 bases. The CDR3 consists of 19 residues. The V gene's germline CDR1 is ENHRY and CDR2 SYGVKD. Trimming took 5 bases from V and 0 from J; bases not matched to a gene: 15. The CDR3 is CAISPELKREAQSTDTQYF. Written as DNA, the CDR3 is TGTGCCATCAGTCCTGAGCTAAAGCGGGAGGCCCAGAGCACAGATACGCAGTATTTT.

This clonotype was counted at least ten times. Written as DNA, the CDR3 is TGCAGCGTCCGCGGGGGGAACACTGAAGCTTTCTTT. It translates to CSVRGGNTEAFF. The V and J genes are TRBV29-1 and TRBJ1-1; TRBD1 might be the D (5 bases). From germline, CDR1 is SQVTM and CDR2 ANQGSEA. The CDR3 loop spans 12 amino acids. The V end was cut by 6 bases, the J end by 1 base, with 9 bases between.

This clonotype was recorded many times. This chain links TRBV6-5 with TRBJ1-5; TRBD1 is a possible D gene (6 bases). Germline V gene lookup returns CDR1 MNHEY and CDR2 SVGAGI. Trimming left V 6 bases short and J 10 bases short, with 19 bases between. This CDR3 has 14 residues. The CDR3 protein is CASSRGGHESPQHF. In DNA, the CDR3 is TGTGCCAGCAGCCGGGGGGGGCATGAAAGCCCCCAGCATTTT.

This clonotype was recorded at least ten times. This sequence joins TRBV27 and TRBJ2-7, with unresolved D. The V and J ends lost 7 bases and 2 bases respectively, with 9 bases between them. Germline assignment: CDR1 MNHEY and CDR2 SMNVEV (reference sequence). The CDR3 runs 12 residues. In DNA form, the CDR3 reads TGTGCCAGCAAGAGTCAGACCTACGAGCAGTACTTC. Translated: CASKSQTYEQYF.

This clonotype was seen many times. The genes are TRBV20-1 and TRBJ2-1, with D perhaps matching TRBD2 (5 bases). The CDR3 has 12 residues. In germline, CDR1 is DFQATT, CDR2 SNEGSKA (reference sequence). V was trimmed by 6 bases and J by 9 bases, leaving 15 bases between them. The CDR3 sequence is CSATRDRREQFF. The CDR3 DNA is TGCAGTGCGACCCGGGATCGCCGTGAGCAGTTCTTC.

This clonotype showed up many times. The DNA for the CDR3 is TGTGCCAGCAGCTTATCTCGACACGAGCAGTACTTC. Translated, it gives CASSLSRHEQYF. V is TRBV7-2 and J is TRBJ2-7, with D uncertain. CDR1 is SGHTA, CDR2 FQGNSA, per germline. Trimming cost V 2 bases and J 5 bases, with 7 bases left between them. This CDR3 comprises 12 residues.

This clonotype came up a few times. The V call is TRBV19, the J call TRBJ2-1; 7 bases align to TRBD2. In germline, CDR1 is LNHDA, CDR2 SQIVND (reference sequence). The CDR3 has 14 amino acids. V lost 5 bases and J lost 2; bases outside the gene matches: 3. The CDR3 loop reads CASSLTSTYNEQFF. The CDR3, as DNA: TGTGCCAGTAGTTTGACTAGCACCTACAATGAGCAGTTCTTC.

Many counts were recorded for this clonotype. The genes are TRBV4-1 and TRBJ2-2; D gene unclear. The CDR3 is 18 amino acids. Germline CDR1 reads MGHRA; CDR2 reads YSYEKL. V was clipped by 4 bases and J by 1 base, with 19 bases between them. The CDR3 nucleotides are TGCGCCAGCAGCCCGGCGATAGCCTACTATCAGAACACCGGGGAGCTGTTTTTT. Encoded protein: CASSPAIAYYQNTGELFF.

This clonotype was counted at least ten times. The rearrangement links TRBV29-1 to TRBJ1-1; tentative D call: TRBD1 (5 bases). The CDR3 is 14 amino acids. Germline V gives CDR1 SQVTM, CDR2 ANQGSEA. V lost 6 bases and J 5 bases, leaving 19 bases between the germline ends. CDR3 DNA sequence: TGCAGCGTCTCCAGCGCGGGGGGGGAAACTGAAGCTTTCTTT. Translation: CSVSSAGGETEAFF. The full variable domain, with the rest looked up from reference TRBV29-1 and TRBJ1-1, is SAVISQKPSRDICQRGTSLTIQCQVDSQVTMMFWYRQQPGQSLTLIATANQGSEATYESGFVIDKFPISRPNLTFSTLTVSNMSPEDSSIYLCSVSSAGGETEAFFGQGTRLTVV.